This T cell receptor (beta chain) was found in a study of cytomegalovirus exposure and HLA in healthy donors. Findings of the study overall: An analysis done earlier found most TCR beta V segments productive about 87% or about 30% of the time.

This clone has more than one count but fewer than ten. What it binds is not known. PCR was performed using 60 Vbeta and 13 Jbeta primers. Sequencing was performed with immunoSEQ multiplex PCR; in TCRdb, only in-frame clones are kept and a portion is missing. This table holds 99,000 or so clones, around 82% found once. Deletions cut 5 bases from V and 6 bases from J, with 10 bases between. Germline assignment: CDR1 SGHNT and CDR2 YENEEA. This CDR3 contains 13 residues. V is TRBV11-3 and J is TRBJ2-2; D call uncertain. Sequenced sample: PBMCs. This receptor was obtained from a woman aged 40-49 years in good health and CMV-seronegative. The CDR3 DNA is TGTGCCAGCAGCCCCCGTCCCCCCGGGGAGCTGTTTTTT. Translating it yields CASSPRPPGELFF.